This T cell receptor (beta chain) was sequenced in a study of blood T cell repertoires in COVID-19. Study in general: Sources were T cells, B-cell-depleted T cells, or PBMCs; the material itself was cDNA or gDNA.

This clone occurred a few times. The CDR3 extends over 19 amino acids. V was clipped by 5 bases and J by 0 bases; unmatched bases: 15. The germline V gene encodes CDR1 SGHTA and CDR2 FQGNSA. In the study's own analysis: Amplified reference gene primers provided the basis for estimating nucleated cell counts. The method was immunoSEQ multiplex PCR; TCRdb's version includes in-frame clones alone and lacks a portion of them. Clone size and the V and J calls come from that table; the DNA yielded D and trimming. The sample records more than 35,000 clones, roughly nine tenths being singletons. The sequencing input was peripheral blood. V and J are TRBV7-2 and TRBJ2-1; TRBD2 matches at 8 bases. The sequence was obtained from a human donor in a cohort sampled during active COVID-19. Here the CDR3 reads CASSRRGSGAISSYNEQFF. Here the CDR3 DNA reads TGTGCCAGCAGCCGTCGGGGTAGCGGGGCGATTAGCTCCTACAATGAGCAGTTCTTC.